The TCR beta chain described here comes from a study of response to subunit inactivated influenza vaccine. TCRdb re-called the RT-PCR reads through MiXCR, storing one row per CDR3 protein. This sample has roughly 650,000 distinct CDR3 sequences, with 12% to 15% found just once. Broader study findings: Only a handful of new T cells, the authors suggested, are recruited with each seasonal influenza vaccination.

V shed 6 bases and J shed 2 bases, with 11 bases lying between them. The CDR3 totals 14 residues. This clonotype was detected only a few times. Its target is unknown. The sequence was collected from a man between 50 and 59 years old who received an inactivated influenza vaccine. This chain links TRBV12-3 or TRBV12-4 with TRBJ1-5, with a weak D call TRBD1 (6 bases). Sequences were derived from PBMCs from blood, sampled roughly 2 weeks before vaccination. In DNA, the CDR3 is TGTGCCAGCAGCCACAGGGTGGGCAATCAGCCCCAGCATTTT. As protein: CASSHRVGNQPQHF.